These 9 T cell receptor beta chains were all obtained from the same sample, sequenced in a study of radiotherapy plus CTLA-4 blockade in lung cancer. This table comes from immunoSEQ multiplex PCR, and its TCRdb copy is limited to in-frame clones, with some not included. The sample holds about 59,000 clones, 65% to 80% seen once. Sequenced material: peripheral blood, taken from a patient treated with radiotherapy plus ipilimumab. The receptors come from a human donor with non-small cell lung cancer whose response to radiotherapy plus ipilimumab could not be evaluated.

This clone was seen only a few times. The chain is built from TRBV6-5 and TRBJ2-2; maybe TRBD1 (5 bases). Germline loops: CDR1 MNHEY, CDR2 SVGAGI. Trimming removed 2 bases from V and 6 bases from J, with 10 bases in between. The CDR3 loop spans 14 amino acids. As DNA, the CDR3 is TGTGCCAGCAGTTACGGGGCAGGCCCCGGGGAGCTGTTTTTT. Translation gives CASSYGAGPGELFF.

This clone was seen once. CDR3: CASSSNRGLEQYF. Here the CDR3 DNA reads TGTGCCAGCAGCTCCAACAGGGGGCTCGAGCAGTACTTC. This chain joins TRBV7-2 and TRBJ2-5; 9 positions match TRBD1. The J call may be mistaken, given a closer DNA end match to TRBJ2-7. This CDR3 contains 13 residues. Germline CDR1 SGHTA, CDR2 FQGNSA.

Written as DNA, the CDR3 is TGTGCCAGCAGCGTAGACCCCCAGGGCGAGCAGTACTTC. Protein product: CASSVDPQGEQYF. The chain is built from TRBV9 and TRBJ2-7; weak D call: TRBD1 (5 bases). The V gene lost 0 bases and the J gene lost 6 bases, with 10 bases spanning the gap. Germline V gene lookup returns CDR1 SGDLS and CDR2 YYNGEE. CDR3 length: 13 residues.

The DNA of the CDR3 is TGTGCCAGCAGTTCCAGGGGGACCTATGGCTACACCTTC. It encodes CASSSRGTYGYTF. The V and J genes are TRBV5-4 and TRBJ1-2, with 7 bases aligning to TRBD1. The CDR3 contains 13 residues. Germline V gene lookup returns CDR1 SGHNT and CDR2 YYREEE (reference sequence). The V segment lost 5 bases and the J segment 4 bases; nucleotides outside the gene matches: 5.

A note on this clone: At one of its ends the junction is not consistent with the germline gene, which may arise from a read error. This chain links TRBV9 with TRBJ1-1; D not resolved. This CDR3 spans 13 amino acids. Germline V CDR1 and CDR2: SGDLS, YYNGEE. The CDR3 protein is CASSAHSNTGAFF. In DNA, the CDR3 is TGTGCCAGCAGTGCGCACAGCAACACTGGAGCTTTCTTT.

The V call is TRBV11-1, the J call TRBJ1-4; D not certain. CDR1 is SGHAT, CDR2 FQDESV, per germline (reference sequence). The CDR3 has 19 residues. V was shortened by 5 bases and J by 0 bases, with 22 bases between the two germline ends. CDR3 in amino acids: CASSRYIPGGIATNEKLFF. CDR3 sequence (DNA): TGTGCCAGCAGCCGCTATATTCCAGGAGGGATTGCAACTAATGAAAAACTGTTTTTT. The complete variable domain, with remaining parts taken from reference TRBV11-1 and TRBJ1-4, reads EAEVAQSPRYKITEKSQAVAFWCDPISGHATLYWYRQILGQGPELLVQFQDESVVDDSQLPKDRFSAERLKGVDSTLKIQPAELGDSAMYLCASSRYIPGGIATNEKLFFGSGTQLSVL.

This rearrangement joins TRBV7-2 to TRBJ1-2; 9 nucleotides agree with TRBD1. The V segment lost 4 bases and the J segment 7 bases; nucleotides outside the gene matches: 13. The germline CDR1 and CDR2 sequences are SGHTA and FQGNSA. The CDR3 totals 16 residues. The CDR3 region is CASSSRQGGPFGGYTF. CDR3 DNA: TGTGCCAGCAGCTCCCGACAGGGGGGGCCCTTCGGTGGCTACACCTTC.

The chain links TRBV30 to TRBJ1-4, with D possibly matching TRBD1 (5 bases). Germline loops: CDR1 GTSNPN, CDR2 SVGIG (reference sequence). V lost 2 bases to trimming and J lost 4 bases, with 14 bases between them. CDR3 length: 15 amino acids. The CDR3 region is CAWSFSTDDNEKLFF. The CDR3 region has the DNA TGTGCCTGGAGTTTCTCGACAGATGATAATGAAAAACTGTTTTTT.

The chain has TRBV7-2 and TRBJ1-6; a possible D gene is TRBD1 (6 bases). The ends were cut back, 7 bases at V and 7 bases at J, with 23 bases in the middle. Germline CDR1 reads SGHTA; CDR2 reads FQGNSA. This CDR3 region has 17 residues. The CDR3 sequence: CASTGMMGRGWNSPLHF. DNA of the CDR3: TGTGCCAGCACCGGGATGATGGGCAGGGGATGGAATTCACCCCTCCACTTT. The full variable domain, in which reference TRBV7-2 and TRBJ1-6 provide the parts outside the CDR3, is GAGVSQSPSNKVTEKGKDVELRCDPISGHTALYWYRQSLGQGLEFLIYFQGNSAPDKSGLPSDRFSAERTGGSVSTLTIQRTQQEDSAVYLCASTGMMGRGWNSPLHFGNGTRLTVT.